This T cell receptor (beta chain) was observed in a study of CD8+ T cells in alopecia areata. Sequencing used cDNA as its template, made by extracting RNA and reverse transcribing it. Generated by immunoSEQ multiplex PCR, the TCRdb table keeps only in-frame clones and is missing some. The sample has fewer than 200,000 clones, roughly 60% seen once. This clone was detected ten times or more. What it binds is not known. Findings and limits, study-wide: Amid tofacitinib therapy, many expanded lesional clones stayed present in scalp and blood.

The sample's treatment: oral pan-JAK inhibitor, 5-10 mg twice daily. CD4+ and CD8+ T cells were sorted from PBMCs. The TCR comes from a human donor with alopecia areata. The specimen comprised CD4+ T cells sorted from blood, sampled at approximately week 60, from a patient treated with tofacitinib.

The DNA for the CDR3 is TGCGCCAGCAGCCAAGAGGGGACAGGGGTCTCACCCCTCCACTTT. This gives the protein CASSQEGTGVSPLHF. The V and J genes are TRBV4-1 and TRBJ1-6, with TRBD1 identical over 10 bases. The CDR3 extends over 15 amino acids. V dropped 0 bases and J dropped 10; count of bases not matched to a gene: 3. Germline lookup yields CDR1 MGHRA and CDR2 YSYEKL.